The 10 T cell receptor beta chains given below trace back to one sample, sequenced in a study of CD4 T cells in relation to SARS-CoV-2 and coronaviruses. Before the COVID-19 pandemic, during about 2010-2018, CD4+ T cells were taken from unexposed donors. CD4+ T cells were isolated from the cells after 10 days of culture. No antigens are known for them. The protocol was immunoSEQ multiplex PCR, while the TCRdb copy is restricted to in-frame clones and leaves out a portion. This sample carries almost 20,000 clones, roughly four fifths of them seen once, and the ten largest clones take about 10%. Source material: CD4+ T cells from PBMCs, cultured in vitro. All receptors come from a human donor in good health.

V and J are TRBV19 and TRBJ2-6; 11 bases are a match to TRBD1. V shed 4 bases, J shed 3 bases, and the junction held 14 bases outside the gene matches. The germline gives CDR1 LNHDA, CDR2 SQIVND (reference sequence). The CDR3 is 20 amino acids. CDR3 in amino acids: CASSKRYTGQGAGGANVLTF. The DNA of the CDR3 is TGTGCCAGTAGTAAAAGGTACACAGGACAGGGGGCAGGTGGGGCCAACGTCCTGACTTTC.

This chain joins TRBV24-1 and TRBJ2-2; perhaps TRBD1 as D (5 bases). V was shortened by 3 bases and J by 4 bases, with 11 bases between the two germline ends. Germline V gene lookup returns CDR1 KGHDR and CDR2 SFDVKD. There are 15 residues in the CDR3. The CDR3 bases are TGTGCCACCAGTGATGGGGCAGGGTCCACCGGGGAGCTGTTTTTT. This codes for CATSDGAGSTGELFF.

The J gene is TRBJ2-1, the V gene TRBV19; perhaps TRBD2 as D (6 bases). This CDR3 is 16 amino acids long. Germline CDR1 is LNHDA and CDR2 is SQIVND (reference sequence). V gave up 6 bases and J gave up 3 bases, with 18 bases separating them. The DNA for the CDR3 is TGTGCCAGTAGGGGTTACAGCGGGCCGGTCTACAATGAGCAGTTCTTC. Translation: CASRGYSGPVYNEQFF. The variable domain in full, completed from reference TRBV19 and TRBJ2-1, reads DGGITQSPKYLFRKEGQNVTLSCEQNLNHDAMYWYRQDPGQGLRLIYYSQIVNDFQKGDIAEGYSVSREKKESFPLTVTSAQKNPTAFYLCASRGYSGPVYNEQFFGPGTRLTVL.

CDR3 in amino acids: CASSFPRDSVNTGELFF. For the CDR3, the DNA is TGTGCCAGCAGCTTTCCTAGGGACAGTGTGAACACCGGGGAGCTGTTTTTT. The chain links TRBV7-2 to TRBJ2-2, with 7 bases matching TRBD1. The CDR3 has 17 amino acids. Germline V gives CDR1 SGHTA, CDR2 FQGNSA. Trimming at V came to 3 bases and at J to 1 base, leaving 8 bases not matched to a gene.

V and J are TRBV2 and TRBJ1-5; D gene ambiguous. The CDR3 is 13 residues long. Trimming took off 1 base at V and 6 bases at J, with 7 bases between the two ends. Germline assignment: CDR1 SNHLY and CDR2 FYNNEI. CDR3 nucleotides: TGTGCCAGCAGTGAAGAGCTCCGTCAGCCCCAGCATTTT. It encodes CASSEELRQPQHF.

The rearrangement joins TRBV27 to TRBJ1-1; D gene uncertain. The CDR3 covers 13 residues. Per the germline V gene, CDR1 is MNHEY and CDR2 is SMNVEV (reference sequence). Trimming removed 6 bases at V and 2 bases at J, with 10 bases between. CDR3 region: CASRDTLNTEAFF. CDR3 DNA sequence: TGTGCCAGCAGAGACACCCTAAACACTGAAGCTTTCTTT.

The V gene is TRBV5-6, the J gene TRBJ2-3; 7 bases agree with TRBD1. Germline V gene lookup returns CDR1 SGHDT and CDR2 YYEEEE. The CDR3 loop spans 14 amino acids. V dropped 5 bases and J dropped 1; count of bases not matched to a gene: 4. CDR3: CASSDGQGTDTQYF. The CDR3, as DNA: TGTGCCAGCAGTGATGGACAGGGCACAGATACGCAGTATTTT.

V usage is TRBV7-6 and J usage is TRBJ2-7, with 8 bases lining up with TRBD1. The CDR3 contains 18 residues. From germline, CDR1 is SGHVS and CDR2 FNYEAQ. Germline trimming cut 2 bases from V and 4 bases from J; bases unmatched to any gene: 16. CDR3 coding DNA: TGTGCCAGCAGCTTATATATTGGGGTACGGACAGGGTCTTACGAGCAGTACTTC. It translates to CASSLYIGVRTGSYEQYF.

The chain links TRBV4-2 to TRBJ2-4; tentative D call: TRBD2 (7 bases). V was clipped by 0 bases and J by 6 bases, with 12 bases between them. Germline V gene data show CDR1 as LGHNA and CDR2 as YNFKEQ. The CDR3 extends over 15 amino acids. The CDR3 here is CASSQDRGAGNIQYF. CDR3 bases: TGTGCCAGCAGCCAAGATCGGGGGGCGGGAAACATTCAGTACTTC.

The J gene is TRBJ1-2, the V gene TRBV19, with no clear D. With 6 bases removed from V and 8 bases from J, the gap between germline ends came to 13 bases. Germline V lookup: CDR1 LNHDA, CDR2 SQIVND (reference sequence). CDR3 size: 12 residues. CDR3 protein: CASSLVSGGYTF. Written as DNA, the CDR3 is TGTGCCAGTAGCCTCGTCTCTGGCGGCTACACCTTC.